The 12 T cell receptor beta chains listed next were all sequenced from one sample in a study of blood T cell repertoires in COVID-19. The data were produced by immunoSEQ multiplex PCR, yet TCRdb's version contains in-frame clones alone and is incomplete. The data contain 120,000 to 150,000 clones, 65% to 85% of them singletons. Specimen: peripheral blood. The origin of the receptors is a man in his sixties with active or convalescent COVID-19.

The genes are TRBV7-2 and TRBJ2-1; 10 bases align to TRBD2. Germline V gives CDR1 SGHTA, CDR2 FQGNSA. This CDR3 spans 14 amino acids. Trimming at V came to 3 bases and at J to 7 bases, leaving 3 bases not matched to a gene. The CDR3 DNA sequence: TGTGCCAGCAGCTTCTTACTAGCGGGAAATGAGCAGTTCTTC. Protein sequence: CASSFLLAGNEQFF.

The CDR3 region has the DNA TGTGCCAGCAGCCCGAGTCTAGCGGAATCCTACGAGCAGTACTTC. Amino acids: CASSPSLAESYEQYF. The chain links TRBV13 to TRBJ2-7; 7 bases map to TRBD2. CDR3 length: 15 residues. Trimming at V came to 5 bases and at J to 1 base, leaving 8 bases not matched to a gene. Looked up from germline, CDR1 is PRHDT and CDR2 is FYEKMQ (reference sequence). Drawing the rest from reference TRBV13 and TRBJ2-7, the complete variable domain is AAGVIQSPRHLIKEKRETATLKCYPIPRHDTVYWYQQGPGQDPQFLISFYEKMQSDKGSIPDRFSAQQFSDYHSELNMSSLELGDSALYFCASSPSLAESYEQYFGPGTRLTVT.

The rearrangement links TRBV28 to TRBJ2-5; TRBD1 agrees at 7 bases. The CDR3 is 14 residues long. Looked up from germline, CDR1 is MDHEN and CDR2 is SYDVKM. Unmatched junction bases numbered 2, after V lost 2 bases and J lost 2 bases. This CDR3 reads CASSLRDRQETQYF. CDR3 DNA sequence: TGTGCCAGCAGTTTACGGGACAGACAAGAGACCCAGTACTTC.

The chain employs TRBV30 and TRBJ2-7, with 10 bases that match TRBD2. The junction had 2 bases not matched to a gene; V was cut back by 3 bases and J by 3 bases. Germline CDR1 reads GTSNPN; CDR2 reads SVGIG (reference sequence). This CDR3 is 13 amino acids long. The CDR3 DNA reads as TGTGCCTGGAGGCTAGCGGGAGTCTACGAGCAGTACTTC. Its translation: CAWRLAGVYEQYF.

The chain uses TRBV11-2 and TRBJ2-7; no clear D gene. The CDR3 consists of 14 residues. Germline CDR1 is SGHAT and CDR2 is FQNNGV. Trimming removed 1 base at V and 0 bases at J, with 7 bases between. As DNA, the CDR3 is TGTGCCAGCAGCTTAGTGGCGGTCTCCTACGAGCAGTACTTC. This translates into CASSLVAVSYEQYF.

This clone was counted a few times. The V gene is TRBV5-1, the J gene TRBJ2-3, with D maybe TRBD1 (6 bases). CDR3 length: 15 residues. The germline CDR1 and CDR2 sequences are SGHRS and YFSETQ. The V end was cut by 4 bases, the J end by 4 bases, with 16 bases between. The CDR3 sequence is CASSPGQGWADTQYF. The DNA of the CDR3 is TGCGCCAGCAGCCCAGGGCAGGGGTGGGCAGATACGCAGTATTTT.

This chain uses TRBV5-1 with TRBJ2-7; D possibly corresponds to TRBD2 (6 bases). Germline V gives CDR1 SGHRS, CDR2 YFSETQ. This CDR3 is 15 amino acids long. The V end lost 3 bases, the J end lost 6 bases, and 19 bases lay between the germline ends. CDR3 coding DNA: TGCGCCAGCAGCTCGGGACTCCACGACCCGGGCGAGCAGTACTTC. Its protein product is CASSSGLHDPGEQYF.

The rearrangement joins TRBV23-1 to TRBJ1-4; tentative D call: TRBD1 (5 bases). TRBV23-1 carries the ORF label, with uncertain function. V shed 0 bases and J shed 4 bases, with 12 bases lying between them. The CDR3 runs to 16 residues. The CDR3 sequence: CASSQSPGLLNEKLFF. The CDR3 DNA reads as TGCGCCAGCAGTCAATCCCCGGGACTGCTTAATGAAAAACTGTTTTTT.

The chain joins TRBV19 to TRBJ2-2; 11 bases line up with TRBD2. V gave up 6 bases and J gave up 6 bases; unmatched junction bases: 6. Germline V lookup: CDR1 LNHDA, CDR2 SQIVND (reference sequence). The CDR3 covers 15 residues. The CDR3 nucleotides read TGTGCCAGTAGCCGTAGCGGGAGGGCCTCCGGGGAGCTGTTTTTT. This encodes CASSRSGRASGELFF.

The J gene is TRBJ1-2, the V gene TRBV27; 8 bases match TRBD1. The germline CDR1 and CDR2 sequences are MNHEY and SMNVEV (reference sequence). V lost 5 bases to trimming and J lost 2 bases; unmatched junction nucleotides: 4. The CDR3 covers 14 residues. The CDR3 DNA reads TGTGCCAGCAGTCCCAGGACAGGGAACTATGGCTACACCTTC. Translating gives CASSPRTGNYGYTF.

The chain is built from TRBV2 and TRBJ2-6, with no clear D. The V and J ends lost 1 base and 3 bases respectively, with 10 bases between them. This CDR3 contains 16 residues. CDR1 is SNHLY, CDR2 FYNNEI, per germline. DNA of the CDR3: TGTGCCAGCAGTGAAGACTCCGTGGTTGGGGCCAACGTCCTGACTTTC. Translation gives CASSEDSVVGANVLTF.

The V gene is TRBV5-1, the J gene TRBJ2-7, with 11 nucleotides matching TRBD1. The CDR3 is made up of 15 amino acids. V was pared by 4 bases and J by 2 bases, with 5 bases of the junction left unmatched. CDR1 and CDR2 (germline): SGHRS, YFSETQ. The CDR3 is CASSIGTGGPYEQYF. The DNA for the CDR3 is TGCGCCAGCAGCATAGGGACAGGGGGGCCCTACGAGCAGTACTTC.